This entry concerns a single TCR beta chain. This sample was taken from a study of T cell responses to AZD1222 COVID-19 vaccine. The V gene lost 5 bases and the J gene lost 2 bases, with 17 bases spanning the gap. Germline-derived CDR1 and CDR2 are SGHTA and FQGNSA. The CDR3 sequence is 16 residues long. Assay used: immunoSEQ multiplex PCR; TCRdb lists only in-frame clones, some missing. The table records fewer than 200,000 clones, 80% to 95% of them present only once. This clonotype was obtained from an adult in good health. Sequencing was performed on peripheral blood, taken on day 0 of AZD1222 vaccination. The chain employs TRBV7-2 and TRBJ2-3; possible D gene TRBD2, 6 bases. The CDR3 is CASSGQLGGSTDTQYF. The CDR3 bases are TGTGCCAGCAGCGGCCAGCTGGGGGGTTCCACAGATACGCAGTATTTT.